This TCR beta chain was sequenced in a study of cytomegalovirus exposure and HLA in healthy donors. Amplification used 60 Vbeta primers and 13 Jbeta primers. Profiled with immunoSEQ multiplex PCR; TCRdb holds only in-frame clones, not every one. The sample records more than 150,000 clones, roughly 80% being singletons. The V gene's germline CDR1 is PRHDT and CDR2 FYEKMQ (reference sequence). The junction had 10 bases not matched to a gene; V was cut back by 5 bases and J by 1 base. This CDR3 has 17 amino acids. V is TRBV13 and J is TRBJ2-2; TRBD1 matches 7 bases. The sequenced sample was PBMCs. The clonotype comes from a girl under 18 in good health and CMV-seropositive. For the CDR3, the DNA is TGTGCCAGCAGCCCTCCTTGGGGACAGTTGAACACCGGGGAGCTGTTTTTT. It yields the protein CASSPPWGQLNTGELFF.